This is a list of T cell receptor beta chains from one sample in a study of beta chain features in type 1 diabetes. Assay: immunoSEQ multiplex PCR; the TCRdb copy retains only in-frame clones and omits some. The sample lists about 27,000 clones; less than 60% were seen once. The material sequenced was Tregs from blood. The receptors were gathered from a woman aged 18-29 years with type 1 diabetes. The conserved cysteine and the conserved F or W are not part of the CDR3 here. The D gene is left open where the match is weak.

TRBV7-3	TRBJ2-5	TRBD2	ASSLAGGGETQY
TRBV5-1	TRBJ2-1	-	ASSLAGLETGYNEQF
TRBV29-1	TRBJ2-3	TRBD2	SVGPQLAQSTDTQY
TRBV7-2	TRBJ2-1	-	ASSLGDRHNNEQF
TRBV27	TRBJ1-6	-	ASSLRRSQAQQGMPLH
TRBV4-3	TRBJ2-3	TRBD2	ASSQQLAGSSDTQY
TRBV29-1	TRBJ2-5	TRBD2	SVDLAGTETQY
TRBV15	TRBJ2-3	TRBD2	ATSPRGLGGNTQY
TRBV7-9	TRBJ1-5	-	ASSKGGSNQPQH
TRBV28	TRBJ1-2	-	ASRAHQENYGYT
TRBV18	TRBJ2-2	-	ASSPSSFTGELF
TRBV5-1	TRBJ2-5	TRBD1	ASSINRDREASQY
TRBV10-3	TRBJ2-6	TRBD2	AIAGLAGASGANVLT
TRBV28	TRBJ1-5	-	ASSPTLGDQPQH
TRBV28	TRBJ2-7	-	ASSSWDTIMSYEQY
TRBV5-5	TRBJ1-5	-	ASSLEWAQPQH
TRBV7-3	TRBJ2-3	TRBD2	ASSPASGRPGDTQY
TRBV7-3	TRBJ1-1	-	ASSLNAGETEAF